These 7 T cell receptor beta chains came from one sample sequenced in a study of cytomegalovirus exposure and HLA in healthy donors. PCR was performed using 60 Vbeta and 13 Jbeta primers. Sequenced by immunoSEQ multiplex PCR; TCRdb stores in-frame clones only, minus some. The data show approximately 240,000 clones, with 85% to 90% seen just once and roughly 0.99% held by the top ten. Sequencing used PBMCs. The receptors derive from a woman under 30 in good health and CMV-seronegative.

V gene TRBV19 combines with J gene TRBJ1-2; TRBD1 matches at 8 bases. Germline values: CDR1 LNHDA, CDR2 SQIVND (reference sequence). The J segment lost 2 bases and the V segment lost 5 bases, leaving 7 bases of the junction unmatched. CDR3 length equals 15 residues. CDR3 DNA: TGTGCCAGTAGTGACAGGGGCGCGGGAAACTATGGCTACACCTTC. Encoded protein: CASSDRGAGNYGYTF.

Written as DNA, the CDR3 is TGTGCCACCTCGGACCTGGACAGGGGGATCAACGAGCAGTACTTC. Amino acid sequence: CATSDLDRGINEQYF. The chain joins TRBV7-2 to TRBJ2-7; 10 bases match TRBD1. CDR1 and CDR2 (germline): SGHTA, FQGNSA. This CDR3 contains 15 residues. The J segment lost 5 bases and the V segment lost 10 bases, leaving 14 bases of the junction unmatched.

The chain combines TRBV11-2 with TRBJ2-5, with a tentative D call TRBD2 (6 bases). The CDR3 length is 13 residues. Germline V gene sequence: CDR1 SGHAT, CDR2 FQNNGV. Trimming pared 5 bases from V and 2 bases from J, leaving 9 bases between. The CDR3 nucleotides read TGTGCCAGCAGCCCTAGCGCTCAAGAGACCCAGTACTTC. Translating gives CASSPSAQETQYF.

This clone has a single count. Other DNA sequences in this sample translate to the same CDR3. The chain carries TRBV10-2 and TRBJ2-2; 8 positions match TRBD1. Losses at the gene ends were 6 bases for V and 2 bases for J; bases not matched to a gene: 2. CDR1 is WSHSY and CDR2 is SAAADI in the germline V gene. This CDR3 spans 14 amino acids. CDR3 in amino acids: CASRAGGNTGELFF. The CDR3 DNA is TGCGCCAGCAGGGCAGGGGGCAACACCGGGGAGCTGTTTTTT.

This clone was recorded a few times. The rearrangement uses TRBV6-5 and TRBJ1-5, with D unresolved. CDR3 length: 15 amino acids. Trimming removed 2 bases from V and 1 base from J, with 9 bases in between. Germline CDR1 MNHEY, CDR2 SVGAGI. CDR3 protein: CASSYGEWSNQPQHF. CDR3 nucleotides: TGTGCCAGCAGTTACGGGGAGTGGAGCAATCAGCCCCAGCATTTT.

The V and J genes are TRBV2 and TRBJ2-3; D uncertain. This CDR3 is 13 amino acids long. The germline V and J ends were trimmed by 7 bases and 0 bases, with 8 bases remaining between them. Germline V gives CDR1 SNHLY, CDR2 FYNNEI. The CDR3 nucleotides are TGTGCCAGCAAGTACTTTAGCACAGATACGCAGTATTTT. This sequence encodes CASKYFSTDTQYF.

This clone turned up a few times. The CDR3, as DNA: TGTGCCAGCAGTGCTCGGGGGGGGCCAGATACGCAGTATTTT. Encoded protein: CASSARGGPDTQYF. The chain is built from TRBV6-1 and TRBJ2-3; TRBD2 agrees at 8 bases. V trimming: 4 bases; J trimming: 4 bases; junction bases outside the gene matches: 4. The CDR3 covers 14 residues. Germline CDR1 reads MNHNS; CDR2 reads SASEGT.